The table lists the clone carrying this T cell receptor (beta chain) with many counts. The antigen is undetermined. The TCR beta libraries were generated through quantitative 5'-RACE incorporating molecular barcodes. TCRdb itself ran the 5' RACE reads through MiXCR, one entry per CDR3 protein. The sample comprises 250,000 to 400,000 distinct CDR3 sequences, more than 9% of which are singletons, and about 10% rests with the top ten. The sample belongs to a study of CD8 T cells in ankylosing spondylitis. Study-level points and caveats: Made up of fewer than ten highly homologous variants, a TCR beta motif appeared characteristic of ankylosing spondylitis blood. Clones linked to disease were reported to show significant enrichment in matched ankylosing spondylitis synovial fluid. Past research had described some motif variants in reactive arthritis synovial fluid and blood.

CDR3 length: 16 residues. V lost 0 bases and J lost 0, with 10 bases in between. Germline V gene data show CDR1 as SGHDT and CDR2 as YYEEEE. Sample: blood, either unsorted or a sorted T cell fraction (not recorded which). The source is a female donor with ankylosing spondylitis or in good health (not recorded which). J is TRBJ1-5 and V is TRBV5-6; no clear D gene. The CDR3 loop is CASSLASAVSNQPQHF. In DNA, the CDR3 is TGTGCCAGCAGCTTGGCGTCGGCAGTTAGCAATCAGCCCCAGCATTTT.